Given below is one T cell receptor beta chain in context. No antigen is known for it. The protocol was immunoSEQ multiplex PCR, while the TCRdb copy is restricted to in-frame clones and leaves out a portion. Altogether around 45,000 clones are present, about 90% being singletons, with the ten largest covering under 10%. The sample originates from a study of OX40 agonist ivuxolimab in advanced cancers. On the study more broadly: Participants could have had prior anti-PD-1, anti-PD-L1 or anti-CTLA-4 therapy, and around 43% had some.

Trimming took 5 bases from V and 7 from J; bases not matched to a gene: 8. Germline loops: CDR1 MNHEY, CDR2 SMNVEV (reference sequence). This CDR3 is built from 15 residues. Overall study results and limits: Expanded clones tended on average to be more numerous among CD8+ T cells than CD4+. Both CD4+ and CD8+ T cell populations in blood had undergone clonal expansion by week 6 at 0.1 to 3.0 mg/kg. Among the lowest peripheral clonal expansion occurred in 0.1-3.0 mg/kg partial responders.

The V and J genes are TRBV27 and TRBJ2-1; 10 bases map to TRBD1. This clonotype was obtained from an adult with an advanced solid tumor such as melanoma, head and neck, liver or kidney cancer. This sample comprised CD4+ or CD8+ T cells sorted from blood, obtained in a trial of the OX40 agonist ivuxolimab. The DNA for the CDR3 is TGTGCCAGCAGTATTCGGGACAGGGGAGATAATGAGCAGTTCTTC. Its protein product is CASSIRDRGDNEQFF.